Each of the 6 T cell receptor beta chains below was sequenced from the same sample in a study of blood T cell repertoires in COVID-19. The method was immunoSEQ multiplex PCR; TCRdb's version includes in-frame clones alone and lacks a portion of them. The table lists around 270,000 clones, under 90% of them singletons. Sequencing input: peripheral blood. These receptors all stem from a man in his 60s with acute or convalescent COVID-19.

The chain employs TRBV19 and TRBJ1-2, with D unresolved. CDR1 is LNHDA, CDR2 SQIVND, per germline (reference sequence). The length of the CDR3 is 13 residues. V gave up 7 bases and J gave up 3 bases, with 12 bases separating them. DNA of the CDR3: TGTGCCAGTAAAGAGGGCGGTGACTATGGCTACACCTTC. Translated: CASKEGGDYGYTF.

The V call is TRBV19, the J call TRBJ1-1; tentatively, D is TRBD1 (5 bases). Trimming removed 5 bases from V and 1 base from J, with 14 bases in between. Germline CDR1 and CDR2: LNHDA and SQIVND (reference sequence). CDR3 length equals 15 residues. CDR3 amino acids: CASSPRRRGNTEAFF. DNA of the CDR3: TGTGCCAGTAGTCCCCGCCGGAGGGGGAACACTGAAGCTTTCTTT.

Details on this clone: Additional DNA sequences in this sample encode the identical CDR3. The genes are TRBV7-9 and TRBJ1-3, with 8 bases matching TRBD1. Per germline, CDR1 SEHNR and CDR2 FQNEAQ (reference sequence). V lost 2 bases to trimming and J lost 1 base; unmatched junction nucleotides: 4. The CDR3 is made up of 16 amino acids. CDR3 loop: CASSLRQGASGNTIYF. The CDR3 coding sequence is TGTGCCAGCAGCTTACGGCAGGGGGCATCTGGAAACACCATATATTTT.

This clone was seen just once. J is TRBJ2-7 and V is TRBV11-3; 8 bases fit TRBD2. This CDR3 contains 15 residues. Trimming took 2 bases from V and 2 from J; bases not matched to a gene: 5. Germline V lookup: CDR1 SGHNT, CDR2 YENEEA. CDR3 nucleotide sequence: TGTGCCAGCAGCTTACGGGGGGGCCCAACCTACGAGCAGTACTTC. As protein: CASSLRGGPTYEQYF.

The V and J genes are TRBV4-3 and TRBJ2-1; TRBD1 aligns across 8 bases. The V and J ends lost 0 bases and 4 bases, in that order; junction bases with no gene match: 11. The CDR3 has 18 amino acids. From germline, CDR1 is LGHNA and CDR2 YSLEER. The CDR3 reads CASSQERATTGDYNEQFF. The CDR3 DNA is TGCGCCAGCAGCCAAGAGCGGGCGACGACAGGGGATTACAATGAGCAGTTCTTC.

CDR3 sequence: CASGTGGNYEQYF. Here the CDR3 DNA reads TGTGCCTCCGGGACAGGGGGTAACTACGAGCAGTACTTC. J is TRBJ2-7 and V is TRBV10-3, with 11 positions matching TRBD1. The germline gives CDR1 ENHRY, CDR2 SYGVKD. V shed 11 bases, J shed 3 bases, and the junction held 6 bases outside the gene matches. This CDR3 has 13 residues.